This paragraph covers one T cell receptor beta chain sequence. Its antigen is still unknown. This CDR3 is 12 amino acids long. Trimming took 7 bases from V and 4 from J, leaving 9 bases between them. CDR1 and CDR2 (germline): KGHDR, SFDVKD. The data belong to a study of Ad26.COV2.S vaccination and SARS-CoV-2 variants. Overall study: Once, or twice with 56 days between doses, Ad26.COV2.S was given intramuscularly. Study results and caveats: Breadth, reportedly substantial, characterized the spike-specific CD8+ and CD4+ T cell responses after vaccination.

Repertoires were generated with immunoSEQ multiplex PCR, while TCRdb's copy carries only in-frame clones and drops some. This sample has roughly 680,000 clones, with around 92% found just once. Treatment noted: roughly 18 received Ad26.COV2.S at low or high dose, single or two shots; about 5 received placebo; per-sample allocation not given. The samples date from day 63 after the first vaccine or placebo injection. The input for sequencing was peripheral blood, taken in a trial of Ad26.COV2.S vaccine versus placebo. The sequence was collected from a person between 18 and 59 years old who received the Ad26.COV2.S COVID-19 vaccine or a placebo. The gene calls are TRBV24-1 and TRBJ1-2; no firm D call. The CDR3 reads CATSQDAYGYTF. Here the CDR3 DNA reads TGTGCCACCAGCCAGGATGCCTATGGCTACACCTTC.